This entry lists 6 T cell receptor beta chains sequenced from one sample in a study of yellow fever vaccine responses in identical twins. TCRdb fed the RT-PCR reads into MiXCR, producing one record per CDR3 protein. This sample carries about 19,000 distinct CDR3 sequences, about two thirds of them seen once, and the ten largest clones take under 2.5%. The source was T cells from blood (PBMCs), unsorted or a sorted subset (not recorded which), collected before or after yellow fever vaccination (not recorded which). The receptor set was obtained from a woman under 30 who received the yellow fever vaccine.

This clonotype was seen a few times. V usage is TRBV29-1 and J usage is TRBJ2-5, with D unresolved. The V end lost 8 bases, the J end lost 1 base, and 17 bases lay between the germline ends. CDR3 length: 14 amino acids. From germline, CDR1 is SQVTM and CDR2 ANQGSEA. The CDR3 DNA is TGCAGCACAACCCCCTGGTACAGCCAAGAGACCCAGTACTTC. Protein: CSTTPWYSQETQYF.

The chain uses TRBV4-1 and TRBJ1-4; D is possibly TRBD1 (6 bases). Per the germline V gene, CDR1 is MGHRA and CDR2 is YSYEKL. Deletions cut 1 base from V and 0 bases from J, with 9 bases between. This CDR3 spans 16 amino acids. CDR3 residues: CASSQAGAATNEKLFF. CDR3 in DNA: TGCGCCAGCAGCCAAGCGGGGGCTGCAACTAATGAAAAACTGTTTTTT.

Only a few counts were recorded for this clonotype. This chain uses TRBV29-1 with TRBJ2-4; the D is unclear. The ends were cut back, 3 bases at V and 0 bases at J, with 6 bases in the middle. The CDR3 spans 13 residues. Looked up from germline, CDR1 is SQVTM and CDR2 is ANQGSEA. CDR3 protein: CSVDASAKNIQYF. The CDR3 DNA follows: TGCAGCGTTGACGCCTCAGCCAAAAACATTCAGTACTTC.

The chain combines TRBV13 with TRBJ1-4, with D maybe TRBD1 (5 bases). Trimming removed 8 bases at V and 6 bases at J, with 19 bases between. The CDR3 covers 15 residues. CDR1 and CDR2 (germline): PRHDT, FYEKMQ (reference sequence). CDR3 amino acids: CASGRDLLGDEKLFF. In DNA form, the CDR3 reads TGTGCCAGCGGGAGGGACCTCCTTGGCGATGAAAAACTGTTTTTT.

The CDR3 is CASSLAGSDYGYTF. The CDR3 bases are TGTGCCAGCAGCTTAGCTGGCAGCGACTATGGCTACACCTTC. The chain has TRBV7-9 and TRBJ1-2; D is undetermined. From germline, CDR1 is SEHNR and CDR2 FQNEAQ (reference sequence). V lost 0 bases, J lost 3 bases, and 8 bases lay in between. This CDR3 spans 14 amino acids.

The CDR3 nucleotides read TGTGCCAGCAGCCCCCATAGCGGGAGCTCCTACAATGAGCAGTTCTTC. Residues: CASSPHSGSSYNEQFF. This sequence joins TRBV7-9 and TRBJ2-1; TRBD2 agrees at 9 bases. Germline lookup yields CDR1 SEHNR and CDR2 FQNEAQ (reference sequence). The CDR3 covers 16 residues. The V segment lost 5 bases and the J segment 0 bases; nucleotides outside the gene matches: 5.